Given below is one T cell receptor beta chain in context. As yet, its antigen is unknown. Cryopreserved PBMC numbered about 1-10 million per sample before DNA extraction. The sample is drawn from a study of long-term antiretroviral therapy in people with HIV. Findings and caveats of the study: Pre-ART clonal expansions dominated every time point's repertoire. Specimens of blood were obtained during 2004 to 2017, possibly under older ART regimens. ART adherence, viral resistance and therapy changes were undocumented.

The immunoSEQ assay was v3.0, run at survey level. Libraries were prepared by immunoSEQ multiplex PCR; TCRdb keeps only in-frame clonotypes and omits some of them. The table has some 16,000 clones, roughly 80% seen once. The specimen was unsorted PBMCs, collected roughly 2.2 years before starting antiretroviral therapy. The TCR was taken from a man aged 30 to 45 with HIV.

The CDR3: CAWNALYNEQFF. CDR3 coding DNA: TGTGCCTGGAATGCCCTATACAATGAGCAGTTCTTC. The chain joins TRBV30 to TRBJ2-1; no clear D gene. Germline V gene sequence: CDR1 GTSNPN, CDR2 SVGIG (reference sequence). The CDR3 extends over 12 amino acids. Trimming shortened V by 4 bases and J by 4 bases, and 8 bases separated the two germline ends.